Listed below are T cell receptor beta chains from one sample, sequenced in a study of T cells after yellow fever vaccination. Each CDR3 protein gets one entry after TCRdb re-called the 5' RACE reads with MiXCR. The data contain about 400,000 distinct CDR3 sequences, 6.2% of them singletons. The material sequenced was PBMCs, taken 5 days after the yellow fever booster vaccination. The receptor source for this set is a man under 40 who received the YFV17D yellow fever vaccine. Both conserved end residues are part of each CDR3. A D gene is named only where the DNA matches it firmly. Clone size is not always given. Where it is, it says once, few, many or a class for expanded clones.

D gene	V gene	J gene	clone size	CDR3 protein	CDR3 DNA
.	TRBV20-1	TRBJ1-2	.	CSARDGASLNYGYTF	TGCAGTGCTAGAGATGGGGCCAGCCTCAACTATGGCTACACCTTC
TRBD2	TRBV5-1	TRBJ2-2	few	CASSTRLAGDTGELFF	TGCGCCAGCAGCACGAGACTAGCGGGAGACACCGGGGAGCTGTTTTTT
.	TRBV18	TRBJ1-4	.	CASSDTGVATNEKLFF	TGTGCCAGCTCAGACACAGGTGTGGCAACTAATGAAAAACTGTTTTTT
TRBD2	TRBV20-1	TRBJ2-5	once	CCARDLLAGGPETQYF	TGCTGTGCTAGAGATCTCCTAGCGGGAGGGCCCGAGACCCAGTACTTC
TRBD2	TRBV9	TRBJ2-1	.	CASSPEGLAGEVGRNEQFF	TGTGCCAGCAGCCCGGAGGGGCTAGCGGGAGAAGTTGGAAGGAATGAGCAGTTCTTC
.	TRBV20-1	TRBJ2-1	.	CSVRDSSGNEQFF	TGCAGTGTTCGGGACTCTTCTGGGAATGAGCAGTTCTTC
.	TRBV20-1	TRBJ2-1	few	CSAWRRLPGGLNYNEQFF	TGCAGTGCCTGGCGGAGGCTTCCAGGAGGGTTAAACTACAATGAGCAGTTCTTC
.	TRBV28	TRBJ2-7	many	CASSQRAIEQYF	TGTGCCAGCAGTCAAAGGGCGATCGAGCAGTACTTC
TRBD2	TRBV20-1	TRBJ2-4	.	CSLSGGSFKAKNIQYF	TGCTCCTTAAGCGGGGGGAGTTTTAAAGCCAAAAACATTCAGTACTTC
TRBD2	TRBV7-6	TRBJ2-3	.	CASSILAGGDTQYF	TGTGCCAGCAGCATATTAGCGGGAGGAGATACGCAGTATTTT
.	TRBV7-8	TRBJ2-7	many	CASSLGYTSSYEQYF	TGTGCCAGCAGCTTAGGATATACCAGCTCCTACGAGCAGTACTTC
.	TRBV12-3/TRBV12-4	TRBJ2-7	many	CASSLYAEQYF	TGTGCCAGCAGTTTATACGCCGAGCAGTACTTC
TRBD1	TRBV30	TRBJ1-6	few	CACPFLGTGDSPLHF	TGTGCCTGCCCCTTTCTCGGGACAGGGGACTCACCCCTCCACTTT
.	TRBV20-1	TRBJ2-4	.	CRARGWDANIQYF	TGCAGGGCTAGGGGTTGGGATGCAAACATTCAGTACTTC
.	TRBV3-1	TRBJ2-7	few	CASSRRTNYEQYF	TGTGCCAGCAGCAGACGAACCAACTACGAGCAGTACTTC
.	TRBV29-1	TRBJ2-3	many	CSVEAATDTQYF	TGCAGCGTTGAAGCCGCAACAGATACGCAGTATTTT
TRBD1	TRBV7-2	TRBJ2-5	few	CASSWGTGEKETQYF	TGTGCCAGCAGCTGGGGGACAGGGGAGAAAGAGACCCAGTACTTC